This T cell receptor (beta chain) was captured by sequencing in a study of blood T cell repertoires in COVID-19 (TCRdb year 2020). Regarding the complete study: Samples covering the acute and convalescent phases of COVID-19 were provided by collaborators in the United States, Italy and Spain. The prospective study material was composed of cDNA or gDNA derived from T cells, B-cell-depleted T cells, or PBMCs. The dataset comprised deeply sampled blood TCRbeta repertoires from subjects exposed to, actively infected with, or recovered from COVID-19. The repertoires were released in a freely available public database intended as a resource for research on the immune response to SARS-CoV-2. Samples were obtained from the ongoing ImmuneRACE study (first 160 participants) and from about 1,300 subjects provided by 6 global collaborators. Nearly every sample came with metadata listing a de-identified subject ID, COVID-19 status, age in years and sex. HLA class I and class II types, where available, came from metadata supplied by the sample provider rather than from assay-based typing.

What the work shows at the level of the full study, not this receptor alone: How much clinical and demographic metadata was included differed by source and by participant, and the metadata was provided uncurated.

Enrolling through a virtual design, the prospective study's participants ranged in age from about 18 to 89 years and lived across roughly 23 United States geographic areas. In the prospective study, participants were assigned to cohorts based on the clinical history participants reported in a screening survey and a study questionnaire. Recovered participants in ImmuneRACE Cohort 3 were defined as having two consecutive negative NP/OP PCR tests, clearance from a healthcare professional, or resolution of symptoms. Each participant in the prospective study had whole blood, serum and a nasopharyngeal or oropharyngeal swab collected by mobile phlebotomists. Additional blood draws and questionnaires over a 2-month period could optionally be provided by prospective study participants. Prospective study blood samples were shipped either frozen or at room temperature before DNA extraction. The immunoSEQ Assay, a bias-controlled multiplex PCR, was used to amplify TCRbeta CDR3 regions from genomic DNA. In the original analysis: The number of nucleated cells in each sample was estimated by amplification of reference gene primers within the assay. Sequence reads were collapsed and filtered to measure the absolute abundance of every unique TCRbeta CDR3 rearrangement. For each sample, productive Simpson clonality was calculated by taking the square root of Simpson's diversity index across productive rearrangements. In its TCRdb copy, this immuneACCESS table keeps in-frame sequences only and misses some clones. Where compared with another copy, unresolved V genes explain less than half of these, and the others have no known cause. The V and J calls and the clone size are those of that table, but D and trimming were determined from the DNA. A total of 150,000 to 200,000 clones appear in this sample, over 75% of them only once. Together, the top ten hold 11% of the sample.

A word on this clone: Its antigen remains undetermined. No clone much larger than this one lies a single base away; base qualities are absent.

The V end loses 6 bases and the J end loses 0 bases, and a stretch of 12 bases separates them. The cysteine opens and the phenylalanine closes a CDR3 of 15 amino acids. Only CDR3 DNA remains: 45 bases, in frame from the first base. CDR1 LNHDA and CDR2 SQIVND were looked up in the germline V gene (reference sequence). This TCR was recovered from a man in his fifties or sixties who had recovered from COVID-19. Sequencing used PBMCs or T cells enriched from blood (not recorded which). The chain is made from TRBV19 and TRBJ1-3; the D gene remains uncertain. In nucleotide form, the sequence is TGTGCCAGTAGGACACCGTCACGCTCTGGAAACACCATATATTTT. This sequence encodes CASRTPSRSGNTIYF. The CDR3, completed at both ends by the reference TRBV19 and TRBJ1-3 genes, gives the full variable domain DGGITQSPKYLFRKEGQNVTLSCEQNLNHDAMYWYRQDPGQGLRLIYYSQIVNDFQKGDIAEGYSVSREKKESFPLTVTSAQKNPTAFYLCASRTPSRSGNTIYFGEGSWLTVV.